This T cell receptor (beta chain) originates from a study of control samples from healthy donors and cancer patients. Method: immunoSEQ multiplex PCR; TCRdb's copy keeps in-frame clones and lacks some. The data show about 80,000 clones, 84% seen once. The CDR3 totals 14 residues. Germline assignment: CDR1 SGHTA and CDR2 FQGNSA. The V gene lost 5 bases and the J gene lost 7 bases, with 15 bases spanning the gap. Sequencing was performed on PBMCs. This chain links TRBV7-2 with TRBJ2-1, with TRBD1 as a possible D gene (6 bases). This clonotype originated in a man aged 55 to 70 with head and neck cancer. The CDR3 DNA reads TGTGCCAGCAGCCCCCGACAGGTCGTGAATGAGCAGTTCTTC. Protein sequence: CASSPRQVVNEQFF.